The sequence of this TCR beta chain was determined in a study of blood T cell repertoires in COVID-19 (dated by TCRdb to the early 2020s). Regarding the complete study: Collaborator samples came from the United States, Italy and Spain and covered acute and convalescent phases of COVID-19. The repertoires were released in a freely available public database intended as a resource for research on the immune response to SARS-CoV-2. Deeply sampled blood TCRbeta repertoires from subjects exposed to, actively infected with, or recovered from COVID-19 were included in the dataset. The samples were drawn from two sources: the first 160 participants of the ongoing ImmuneRACE study, and over 1,000 subjects contributed by 6 global collaborators. The sample metadata nearly always contained a de-identified subject ID, COVID-19 status, age in years and sex. Where available, HLA class I and class II types were obtained from metadata supplied by the sample provider rather than from assay-based typing. The prospective study material was composed of cDNA or gDNA derived from T cells, B-cell-depleted T cells, or PBMCs. Results and caveats for the whole study, not just this receptor: The quantity of clinical and demographic metadata differed by source and by participant and was supplied without curation.

One collaborating source in Seattle enrolled patients while the patients were actively infected and followed the patients over time throughout the course of disease. The collaborating institutions used their own protocols to collect whole blood in K2EDTA tubes. For TCRbeta analysis, collaborator samples were shipped as frozen whole blood, as isolated PBMCs, or as DNA extracted from either sample type. The cysteine opens and the phenylalanine closes a CDR3 of 13 amino acids. The kept DNA is CDR3 alone, 39 bases in frame from the first base. The germline V gene gives CDR1 as SGHRS and CDR2 as YFSETQ. V lost 7 bases and J lost 8 bases; the stretch between them is 13 bases long. TCRbeta CDR3 regions were amplified from genomic DNA by means of the immunoSEQ Assay, a bias-controlled multiplex PCR. The paper's data handling went like this. Within the assay, amplification of reference gene primers was used to estimate how many nucleated cells each sample contained. To quantify the absolute abundance of each unique TCRbeta CDR3 rearrangement, sequence reads were collapsed and filtered. Productive Simpson clonality was computed per sample as the square root of Simpson's diversity index over productive rearrangements. The source is immuneACCESS, and TCRdb retained only in-frame sequences with V and J called. Part of the clones is not carried over; for the studies checked, unresolved V genes explain less than half of this, and the remainder is unexplained. V, J and clone size are those of that table, while D and trimming were read from the DNA. Within this sample are approximately 170,000 clones, with about four fifths of them counted one time only. Together, the top ten hold about 2.5% of the sample.

This clone has just a few counts. The antigen it recognizes is unknown. No much larger clone is present one base from it, and per-base qualities are unavailable. Sequencing used peripheral blood. The chain uses TRBV5-1 and TRBJ1-6; no D gene can be assigned with confidence. This receptor was obtained from a woman aged 80 or over with COVID-19, enrolled during active disease. The CDR3 sequence is CASSPGEDSPLHF. The DNA sequence reads TGCGCCAGCTCCCCGGGTGAGGATTCACCCCTCCACTTT.